These 18 T cell receptor beta chains share one sample of origin, sequenced in a study of OX40 agonist ivuxolimab in advanced cancers. Using immunoSEQ multiplex PCR, the repertoire was profiled, and TCRdb retains in-frame clones only, with some absent. The data show 58,000 or so clones, approximately 92% seen once. The source was CD4+ or CD8+ T cells sorted from blood, collected in a trial of the OX40 agonist ivuxolimab. The receptors derive from an adult with an advanced solid tumor such as melanoma, head and neck, liver or kidney cancer.

This clone was detected once. This chain uses TRBV19 with TRBJ2-7; D is ambiguous. From germline, CDR1 is LNHDA and CDR2 SQIVND (reference sequence). V gave up 2 bases and J gave up 2 bases, with 7 bases separating them. This CDR3 has 13 residues. This CDR3 reads CASSISGPYEQYF. The CDR3 coding sequence is TGTGCCAGTAGTATATCGGGTCCCTACGAGCAGTACTTC.

In the case of this clone: The junction and the germline gene differ at one end; a read error may be behind it. The rearrangement joins TRBV19 to TRBJ2-2, with 16 bases that match TRBD2. Looked up from germline, CDR1 is LNHDA and CDR2 is SQIVND (reference sequence). The CDR3 is 15 amino acids. CDR3 amino acids: CASSRTGTSGRAIIF. The CDR3 DNA is TGTGCCAGTAGTAGGACCGGGACTAGCGGGAGGGCCATCATTTTT.

The J gene is TRBJ1-3, the V gene TRBV9; D is ambiguous. CDR1 and CDR2 from the germline V gene are SGDLS and YYNGEE. V lost 7 bases to trimming and J lost 0 bases, with 5 bases between them. The CDR3 has 12 amino acids. CDR3 sequence reads: CASRDSGNTIYF. Here the CDR3 DNA reads TGTGCCAGCCGTGACTCTGGAAACACCATATATTTT.

The J gene is TRBJ2-7, the V gene TRBV27; 7 positions agree with TRBD1. The CDR3 runs to 16 residues. The trim removed 5 bases at V and 8 bases at J, leaving 18 bases unmatched. Per the germline V gene, CDR1 is MNHEY and CDR2 is SMNVEV (reference sequence). The CDR3 DNA sequence: TGTGCCAGCAGTCCGCAGACAGGGTTGGATTTGTACAAGCAGTACTTC. Encoded protein: CASSPQTGLDLYKQYF.

This chain joins TRBV4-1 and TRBJ2-7; tentatively, D is TRBD2 (6 bases). Trimming took 1 base from V and 3 from J, leaving 13 bases between them. The CDR3 is 15 amino acids. The germline gives CDR1 MGHRA, CDR2 YSYEKL. CDR3 loop: CASSQVAGGNYEQYF. In nucleotides, the CDR3 is TGCGCCAGCAGCCAAGTAGCTGGCGGGAACTACGAGCAGTACTTC.

The rearrangement uses TRBV9 and TRBJ2-1; 7 nucleotides agree with TRBD2. This CDR3 comprises 17 residues. The germline V gene encodes CDR1 SGDLS and CDR2 YYNGEE. Losses at the gene ends were 0 bases for V and 8 bases for J; bases not matched to a gene: 14. The CDR3: CASSVDLGGSTTYEQFF. In DNA form, the CDR3 reads TGTGCCAGCAGCGTAGACCTCGGGGGGTCCACCACTTATGAGCAGTTCTTC. The variable domain in full, with the rest retrieved from reference TRBV9 and TRBJ2-1, is DSGVTQTPKHLITATGQRVTLRCSPRSGDLSVYWYQQSLDQGLQFLIQYYNGEERAKGNILERFSAQQFPDLHSELNLSSLELGDSALYFCASSVDLGGSTTYEQFFGPGTRLTVL.

V gene TRBV29-1 combines with J gene TRBJ2-3; D not resolved. This CDR3 contains 13 residues. The germline V gene has CDR1 SQVTM and CDR2 ANQGSEA. V was clipped by 2 bases and J by 2 bases, with 8 bases between them. The CDR3: CSVEPWDTDTQYF. CDR3 DNA sequence: TGCAGCGTTGAACCATGGGACACAGATACGCAGTATTTT.

This clone was picked up one time. V is TRBV5-1 and J is TRBJ2-7, with D possibly TRBD1 on 6 matching bases. The V end was cut by 3 bases, the J end by 3 bases, with 10 bases between. Germline V lookup: CDR1 SGHRS, CDR2 YFSETQ. The CDR3 consists of 13 residues. CDR3 in amino acids: CASSSTGNYEQYF. CDR3 nucleotides: TGCGCCAGCAGCTCCACAGGGAACTACGAGCAGTACTTC.

The chain combines TRBV7-6 with TRBJ2-5, with 11 positions matching TRBD2. The ends lost 1 base at V and 2 bases at J; junction bases unmatched: 3. The CDR3 runs to 16 residues. CDR1 SGHVS and CDR2 FNYEAQ come from the germline V gene. The CDR3 region has the DNA TGTGCCAGCAGCTTAGAACTAGCGGGAGTACAAGAGACCCAGTACTTC. Translating gives CASSLELAGVQETQYF.

CDR3 in amino acids: CASSLWGLNEQYF. The CDR3 bases are TGTGCCAGCAGCTTGTGGGGCCTCAACGAGCAGTACTTC. The rearrangement links TRBV5-4 to TRBJ2-7, with a possible D match to TRBD1 (5 bases). This CDR3 region has 13 residues. CDR1 and CDR2 (germline): SGHNT, YYREEE (reference sequence). V gave up 1 base and J gave up 5 bases, with 10 bases separating them.

This sequence joins TRBV6-5 and TRBJ1-1; D not resolved. The CDR3 sequence is 13 residues long. The V end lost 3 bases, the J end lost 1 base, and 6 bases lay between the germline ends. Germline V CDR1 and CDR2: MNHEY, SVGAGI. The CDR3 protein is CASSYGENTEAFF. The CDR3 nucleotides read TGTGCCAGCAGTTATGGAGAGAACACTGAAGCTTTCTTT.

This chain uses TRBV5-1 with TRBJ2-2, with TRBD1 identical over 7 bases. The CDR3 runs 17 residues. Losses at the gene ends were 3 bases for V and 1 base for J; bases not matched to a gene: 9. Looked up from germline, CDR1 is SGHRS and CDR2 is YFSETQ. CDR3: CASSSTGIPVNTGELFF. CDR3 coding DNA: TGCGCCAGCAGCTCGACAGGGATCCCCGTGAACACCGGGGAGCTGTTTTTT.

This clone was seen only a few times. The CDR3 nucleotides read TGTGCCTGGAGTCCCACAGGGACCGAGCAGTACTTC. The encoded protein is CAWSPTGTEQYF. V is TRBV30 and J is TRBJ2-7; a weak D match, TRBD1 (6 bases). This CDR3 region has 12 residues. In germline, CDR1 is GTSNPN, CDR2 SVGIG (reference sequence). V was trimmed by 2 bases and J by 6 bases, leaving 11 bases between them.

CDR3 amino acids: CASSKTTGHDEQYF. CDR3 coding DNA: TGTGCCAGCAGTAAAACGACAGGGCACGACGAGCAGTACTTC. V usage is TRBV6-6 and J usage is TRBJ2-7; the match to TRBD1 covers 7 bases. The CDR3 is 14 residues long. The V gene end was trimmed by 5 bases and the J gene end by 5 bases; junction bases not matched to a gene: 9. In germline, CDR1 is MNHNY, CDR2 SVGAGI (reference sequence).

This clone was observed once. The gene calls are TRBV7-9 and TRBJ2-5; 7 bases are a match to TRBD1. The CDR3 runs to 16 residues. Germline lookup yields CDR1 SEHNR and CDR2 FQNEAQ (reference sequence). V lost 5 bases, J lost 4 bases, and 13 bases stayed unmatched. The CDR3 sequence: CASSPRDSGRRETQYF. The CDR3 DNA follows: TGTGCCAGCAGCCCACGGGACAGTGGAAGACGAGAGACCCAGTACTTC.

The rearrangement links TRBV29-1 to TRBJ2-3; 7 bases match TRBD2. The CDR3 runs to 13 residues. V shed 6 bases, J shed 3 bases, and the junction held 6 bases outside the gene matches. CDR1 SQVTM and CDR2 ANQGSEA come from the germline V gene. The CDR3 DNA sequence: TGCAGCGTCCTCGGGGGGAATACAGATACGCAGTATTTT. Protein: CSVLGGNTDTQYF.

V is TRBV15 and J is TRBJ2-7; D might be TRBD2 (6 bases). The CDR3 extends over 12 amino acids. V lost 6 bases, J lost 2 bases, and 8 bases lay in between. CDR1 is LNHNV, CDR2 YYDKDF, per germline (reference sequence). This CDR3 reads CATRGGTYEQYF. The CDR3 bases are TGTGCCACCAGGGGGGGAACCTACGAGCAGTACTTC.

The V and J genes are TRBV28 and TRBJ2-1, with a weak D call TRBD2 (6 bases). There are 18 residues in the CDR3. CDR1 and CDR2 from the germline V gene are MDHEN and SYDVKM. V dropped 3 bases and J dropped 0 bases, with 18 bases sitting between them. The CDR3: CASSFISTRGPSYNEQFF. The DNA for the CDR3 is TGTGCCAGCAGTTTCATATCGACTAGAGGGCCCTCCTACAATGAGCAGTTCTTC.